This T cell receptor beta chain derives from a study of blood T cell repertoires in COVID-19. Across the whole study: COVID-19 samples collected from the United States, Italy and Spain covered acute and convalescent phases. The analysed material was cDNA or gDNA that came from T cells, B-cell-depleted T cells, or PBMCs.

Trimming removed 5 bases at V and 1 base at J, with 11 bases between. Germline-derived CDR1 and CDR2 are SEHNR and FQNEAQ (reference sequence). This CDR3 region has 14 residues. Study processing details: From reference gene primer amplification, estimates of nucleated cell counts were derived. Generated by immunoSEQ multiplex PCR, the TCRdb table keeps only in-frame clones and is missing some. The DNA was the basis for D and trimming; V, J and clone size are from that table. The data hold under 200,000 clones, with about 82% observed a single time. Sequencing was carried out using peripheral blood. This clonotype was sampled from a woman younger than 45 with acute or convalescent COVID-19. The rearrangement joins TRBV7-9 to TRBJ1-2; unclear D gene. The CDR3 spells CASSPSGVNYGYTF. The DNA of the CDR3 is TGTGCCAGCAGCCCTAGTGGAGTTAACTATGGCTACACCTTC.